The 19 T cell receptor beta chains below come from one sample, sequenced in a study of blood T cells in healthy people across ages. Through a sample-barcoded 5' primer and a J-beta primer mix, a second PCR was run for roughly 7 to 12 cycles. TCRdb re-derived calls from the 5' RACE reads in MiXCR, one entry per CDR3 protein. The repertoire includes over 950,000 distinct CDR3 sequences, 35% to 45% of them detected once, and 10% to 15% sits in the top ten. The source material was blood. The receptors derive from a man aged 18 to 30 in good health.

This clonotype was counted many times. The chain links TRBV20-1 to TRBJ2-2; no definite D call. CDR1 is DFQATT and CDR2 is SNEGSKA in the germline V gene (reference sequence). V was trimmed by 3 bases and J by 1 base, leaving 6 bases between them. This CDR3 spans 13 amino acids. The CDR3 DNA sequence: TGCAGTGCTAGCCAAGTGAACACCGGGGAGCTGTTTTTT. It yields the protein CSASQVNTGELFF.

This clonotype was found a few times. This chain links TRBV5-1 with TRBJ2-5; a possible D gene is TRBD2 (5 bases). This CDR3 spans 15 amino acids. Trimming removed 1 base from V and 11 bases from J, with 21 bases in between. Looked up from germline, CDR1 is SGHRS and CDR2 is YFSETQ. The CDR3 is CASSLSQASGNEQYF. DNA of the CDR3: TGCGCCAGCAGCTTGTCCCAGGCTTCGGGAAATGAGCAGTACTTC. The full variable domain, with the rest looked up from reference TRBV5-1 and TRBJ2-5, is KAGVTQTPRYLIKTRGQQVTLSCSPISGHRSVSWYQQTPGQGLQFLFEYFSETQRNKGNFPGRFSGRQFSNSRSEMNVSTLELGDSALYLCASSLSQASGNEQYFGPGTRLLVL.

This chain joins TRBV20-1 and TRBJ1-1; no clear D. Germline loops: CDR1 DFQATT, CDR2 SNEGSKA (reference sequence). Trimming removed 2 bases at V and 1 base at J, with 11 bases between. This CDR3 is 14 amino acids long. The CDR3 sequence: CSARRRVGNTEAFF. DNA of the CDR3: TGCAGTGCTAGAAGGAGGGTGGGGAACACTGAAGCTTTCTTT.

A few counts support this clonotype. The J gene is TRBJ2-2, the V gene TRBV14, with D tentatively TRBD1 or TRBD2 (5 bases each). From germline, CDR1 is SGHDN and CDR2 FVKESK. The CDR3 runs to 17 residues. Trimming took 1 base from V and 5 from J, leaving 17 bases between them. CDR3 coding DNA: TGTGCCAGCAGCCAAGTTCCGCCGGGGCGAATAACCGGGGAGCTGTTTTTT. Protein: CASSQVPPGRITGELFF.

This clonotype was detected a few times. The chain uses TRBV14 and TRBJ2-1; either TRBD1 or TRBD2 may fit D (5 bases each). Trimming left V 0 bases short and J 8 bases short, with 17 bases between. The CDR3 runs to 16 residues. From germline, CDR1 is SGHDN and CDR2 FVKESK. CDR3 nucleotides: TGTGCCAGCAGCCAAGAGAGGGGCCGGTCATGGGATGAGCAGTTCTTC. It encodes CASSQERGRSWDEQFF.

Here the CDR3 reads CASPQRSGDNEQYF. Written as DNA, the CDR3 is TGTGCCAGCCCGCAAAGATCGGGGGACAATGAGCAGTACTTC. The rearrangement links TRBV21-1 to TRBJ2-7; TRBD1 is the table's D call and was not checked against the DNA. TRBV21-1 is a known pseudogene. This CDR3 is built from 14 residues.

The chain is built from TRBV20-1 and TRBJ2-2; D is possibly TRBD1 (6 bases). The CDR3 runs 14 residues. CDR1 is DFQATT and CDR2 is SNEGSKA in the germline V gene (reference sequence). The ends were cut back, 4 bases at V and 2 bases at J, with 11 bases in the middle. The CDR3 region is CSAKDSRNTGELFF. The CDR3 bases are TGCAGTGCTAAGGACAGCCGAAACACCGGGGAGCTGTTTTTT.

This clonotype was picked up a small number of times. This chain uses TRBV9 with TRBJ2-1; 9 bases fit TRBD2. Losses at the gene ends were 0 bases for V and 9 bases for J; bases not matched to a gene: 7. The CDR3 extends over 15 amino acids. Germline values: CDR1 SGDLS, CDR2 YYNGEE. The DNA of the CDR3 is TGTGCCAGCAGCGTAGTAGCGGGGGTGTGGGTTGAGCAGTTCTTC. Translated: CASSVVAGVWVEQFF.

This chain joins TRBV4-2 and TRBJ2-1, with TRBD1 matching over 10 bases. The CDR3 runs 17 residues. Germline values: CDR1 LGHNA, CDR2 YNFKEQ. V lost 0 bases, J lost 3 bases, and 5 bases stayed unmatched. CDR3 in amino acids: CASSQDGRTGGYNEQFF. The CDR3 region has the DNA TGTGCCAGCAGCCAAGACGGCCGGACAGGGGGCTACAATGAGCAGTTCTTC.

The genes are TRBV29-1 and TRBJ1-5, with a weak D call TRBD1 (5 bases). Trimming removed 5 bases at V and 0 bases at J, with 8 bases between. The germline CDR1 and CDR2 sequences are SQVTM and ANQGSEA. The CDR3 loop spans 13 amino acids. The CDR3 DNA follows: TGCAGCGTTCGGGGGGATAGCAATCAGCCCCAGCATTTT. Its protein product is CSVRGDSNQPQHF.

This clonotype was seen repeatedly, ten times or more. Germline is not matched at one junction end, which may reflect a read error. The chain has TRBV7-8 and TRBJ2-1, with 9 bases aligning to TRBD1. Germline lookup yields CDR1 SGHVS and CDR2 FQNEAQ. The CDR3 loop spans 15 amino acids. CDR3 residues: CASSLRDREYNEQFF. The CDR3 nucleotides are TGCGCCAGCAGCCTCCGGGACAGGGAGTACAATGAGCAGTTCTTC.

The chain carries TRBV27 and TRBJ1-2; D gene unclear. V lost 5 bases to trimming and J lost 7 bases, with 8 bases between them. Per germline, CDR1 MNHEY and CDR2 SMNVEV (reference sequence). The CDR3 spans 11 residues. CDR3 nucleotides: TGTGCCAGCAGTGGAGCGGCTGGCTACACCTTC. The encoded protein is CASSGAAGYTF.

The V gene is TRBV9, the J gene TRBJ2-3; TRBD2 aligns across 7 bases. CDR1 is SGDLS, CDR2 YYNGEE, per germline. Trimming cost V 1 base and J 1 base; bases outside gene matches: 3. CDR3 size: 15 residues. CDR3 region: CASSVILAGTDTQYF. CDR3 nucleotide sequence: TGTGCCAGCAGCGTAATTCTAGCGGGCACAGATACGCAGTATTTT.

There are many counts of this clonotype. The rearrangement links TRBV7-2 to TRBJ2-3, with D possibly matching TRBD1 (6 bases). Germline assignment: CDR1 SGHTA and CDR2 FQGNSA. The germline V and J ends were trimmed by 5 bases and 2 bases, with 17 bases remaining between them. The CDR3 has 16 residues. CDR3 nucleotide sequence: TGTGCCAGCAGCGGTACAGGGAGTACTTTCACAGATACGCAGTATTTT. Residues: CASSGTGSTFTDTQYF. Variable domain in full (rest from reference TRBV7-2 and TRBJ2-3): GAGVSQSPSNKVTEKGKDVELRCDPISGHTALYWYRQSLGQGLEFLIYFQGNSAPDKSGLPSDRFSAERTGGSVSTLTIQRTQQEDSAVYLCASSGTGSTFTDTQYFGPGTRLTVL.

J is TRBJ1-1 and V is TRBV2, with no clear D. V gave up 8 bases and J gave up 1 base, with 14 bases separating them. The CDR3 runs to 14 residues. CDR1 and CDR2 from the germline V gene are SNHLY and FYNNEI. Written as DNA, the CDR3 is TGTGCCAGCCAATTAGGTGAGGCGAACACTGAAGCTTTCTTT. Its protein product is CASQLGEANTEAFF.

J is TRBJ1-2 and V is TRBV6-6; weak D call: TRBD1 (6 bases). V lost 5 bases, J lost 2 bases, and 9 bases lay in between. Germline CDR1 and CDR2: MNHNY and SVGAGI (reference sequence). The length of the CDR3 is 13 residues. For the CDR3, the DNA is TGTGCCAGCAGTCACCAGGGGAACTATGGCTACACCTTC. Protein product: CASSHQGNYGYTF.

The chain has TRBV4-1 and TRBJ2-1; 7 bases are shared with TRBD1. The CDR3 has 15 amino acids. Unmatched junction bases numbered 6, after V lost 3 bases and J lost 4 bases. Looked up from germline, CDR1 is MGHRA and CDR2 is YSYEKL. The CDR3 coding sequence is TGCGCCAGCAGCCAGCTCCCGGACAGGTACAATGAGCAGTTCTTC. Encoded protein: CASSQLPDRYNEQFF.

This chain connects TRBV4-3 to TRBJ2-3; weak D call: TRBD2 (6 bases). Germline-derived CDR1 and CDR2 are LGHNA and YSLEER. Trimming took 0 bases from V and 0 from J, leaving 13 bases between them. This CDR3 contains 17 residues. The CDR3 loop is CASSQERRGVSTDTQYF. The CDR3 nucleotides read TGCGCCAGCAGCCAAGAGAGGAGGGGAGTTAGCACAGATACGCAGTATTTT.

This rearrangement joins TRBV29-1 to TRBJ1-1; D not certain. Germline CDR1 and CDR2: SQVTM and ANQGSEA. This CDR3 has 14 residues. V dropped 4 bases and J dropped 1 base, with 13 bases sitting between them. The CDR3 is CSVVPKLQNTEAFF. Written as DNA, the CDR3 is TGCAGCGTTGTGCCAAAATTACAGAACACTGAAGCTTTCTTT.